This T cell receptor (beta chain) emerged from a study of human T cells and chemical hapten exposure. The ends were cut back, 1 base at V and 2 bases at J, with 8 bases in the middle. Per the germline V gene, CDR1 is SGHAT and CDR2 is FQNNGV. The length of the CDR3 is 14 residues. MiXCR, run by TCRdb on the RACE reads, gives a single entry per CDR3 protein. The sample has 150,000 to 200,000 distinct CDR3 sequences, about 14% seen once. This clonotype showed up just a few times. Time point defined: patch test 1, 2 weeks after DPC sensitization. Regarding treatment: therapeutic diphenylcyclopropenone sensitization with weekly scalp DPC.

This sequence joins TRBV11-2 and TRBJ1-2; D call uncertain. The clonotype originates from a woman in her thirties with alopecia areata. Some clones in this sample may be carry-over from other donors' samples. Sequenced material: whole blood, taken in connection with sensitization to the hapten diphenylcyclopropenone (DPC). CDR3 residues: CASSLVLGNYGYTF. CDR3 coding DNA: TGTGCCAGCAGCTTAGTTTTGGGGAACTATGGCTACACCTTC.